The 5 T cell receptor beta chains given below trace back to one sample, sequenced in a study of blood T cells in healthy people across ages (dated by TCRdb to the mid-2010s). Library generation was performed with 5' RACE. Sequencer: Illumina HiSeq 2500. The second PCR ran for about 6 to 11 cycles and used a J-beta primer mix along with a sample-barcoded 5' primer. The public reads were reprocessed in TCRdb via fastp at Q25 and MiXCR, keeping in-frame beta chains. Each CDR3 protein appears once, grouped with its most common genes and DNA. This sample holds just under 900,000 distinct CDR3 sequences; more than 25% were observed only once. The top ten clonotypes cover 17% of the sample. The sequenced material came from blood. The source of these receptors is a woman older than 75 in good health.

The rearrangement uses TRBV9 and TRBJ2-3; 11 bases match TRBD2. The CDR3 totals 16 residues. From germline, CDR1 is SGDLS and CDR2 YYNGEE. V lost 4 bases and J lost 4; bases outside the gene matches: 8. CDR3 nucleotides: TGTGCCAGCAGCAAAGGGACTAGCGGAAAGTCAGATACGCAGTATTTT. As protein: CASSKGTSGKSDTQYF.

In this sample, this clonotype turned up a few times. The V gene is TRBV5-1, the J gene TRBJ1-1; no reliable D call. V was trimmed by 1 base and J by 8 bases, leaving 15 bases between them. The CDR3 is 14 amino acids. Germline V gene sequence: CDR1 SGHRS, CDR2 YFSETQ. CDR3 nucleotide sequence: TGCGCCAGCAGCTTGTTCTTGGAGGGCCAAGAAGCTTTCTTT. Translated: CASSLFLEGQEAFF.

V gene TRBV20-1 combines with J gene TRBJ2-5; 10 bases fit TRBD2. CDR1 DFQATT and CDR2 SNEGSKA come from the germline V gene (reference sequence). Trimming removed 2 bases from V and 1 base from J; junction bases left unmatched: 7. This CDR3 has 16 residues. CDR3 residues: CSARRLSGGFQETQYF. As DNA, the CDR3 is TGCAGTGCTAGAAGGCTTAGCGGGGGGTTCCAAGAGACCCAGTACTTC.

This clonotype has just a few counts. CDR3 nucleotides: TGTGCCAGCAGTTACGGGGTAAACAGGGGACGCAATCAGCCCCAGCATTTT. It encodes CASSYGVNRGRNQPQHF. This chain connects TRBV6-2 or TRBV6-3 to TRBJ1-5; 7 bases are shared with TRBD1. Germline-derived CDR1 and CDR2 are MNHEY and SVGEGT. The CDR3 extends over 17 amino acids. The V segment lost 2 bases and the J segment 2 bases; nucleotides outside the gene matches: 9.

This clonotype was recorded at least ten times. The V gene is TRBV9, the J gene TRBJ1-2; 10 bases agree with TRBD1. The germline CDR1 and CDR2 sequences are SGDLS and YYNGEE. The V segment lost 2 bases and the J segment 8 bases; nucleotides outside the gene matches: 3. The CDR3 has 13 residues. The CDR3 reads CASSVGQGGGYTF. CDR3 nucleotide sequence: TGTGCCAGCAGCGTTGGACAGGGGGGAGGCTACACCTTC.